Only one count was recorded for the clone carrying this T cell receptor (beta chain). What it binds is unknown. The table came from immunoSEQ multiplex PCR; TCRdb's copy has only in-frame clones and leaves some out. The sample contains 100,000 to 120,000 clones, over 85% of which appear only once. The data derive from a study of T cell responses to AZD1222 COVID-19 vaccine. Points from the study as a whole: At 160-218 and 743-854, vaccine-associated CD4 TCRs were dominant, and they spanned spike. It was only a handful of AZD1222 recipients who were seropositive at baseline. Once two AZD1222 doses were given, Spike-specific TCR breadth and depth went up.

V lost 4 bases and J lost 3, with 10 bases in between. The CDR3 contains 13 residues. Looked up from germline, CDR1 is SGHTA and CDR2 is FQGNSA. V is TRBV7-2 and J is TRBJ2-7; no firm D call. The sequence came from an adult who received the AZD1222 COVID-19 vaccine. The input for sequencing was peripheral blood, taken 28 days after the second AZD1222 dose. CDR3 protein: CASSSLDGYEQYF. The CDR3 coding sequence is TGTGCCAGCAGCTCCTTGGACGGCTACGAGCAGTACTTC.